This TCR beta chain was captured by sequencing in a study of blood T cells in healthy people across ages. Broader study findings: Strongly correlated with naive T cell percentage was TCR beta diversity.

In regard to this clonotype: What it recognizes is unknown.

Primers used in a second PCR of about 6 to 12 cycles were a sample-barcoded 5' primer and a J-beta primer mix. TCRdb called the 5' RACE reads again in MiXCR, with one record for every CDR3 protein. The repertoire holds roughly 2 million distinct CDR3 sequences, with about 50% as singletons. The V and J ends lost 11 bases and 7 bases respectively, with 23 bases between them. Per germline, CDR1 MNHEY and CDR2 SVGAGI. The length of the CDR3 is 14 residues. Material: blood. J is TRBJ1-2 and V is TRBV6-5, with a weak D call TRBD1 (6 bases). The clonotype was recovered from a woman in her thirties or forties in good health. CDR3 residues: CAVRKGGAELGYTF. The CDR3 nucleotides read TGTGCCGTTAGGAAGGGGGGCGCTGAGCTTGGCTACACCTTC.